The 2 T cell receptor beta chains reported below all come from one sample, sequenced in a study of T cell responses to AZD1222 COVID-19 vaccine (dated by TCRdb to about 2021). Library prep was done by the immunoSEQ multiplex PCR assay. In TCRdb, the immuneACCESS table is reduced to in-frame sequences with V and J assigned. These tables do not hold every clone; where another copy was compared, an unresolved V gene accounts for under half, and the others remain unexplained. For this sample there are 50,000 to 70,000 clones; approximately 89% appear just once. Roughly a fifth of the sample comes from the top ten. Read against the paper, the sample's time point label means: baseline before first vaccination. In light of the paper, this sample's treatment or condition label describes: meningococcal conjugate vaccine given as trial control. Sequenced material: peripheral blood, taken on day 0 of MenACWY control vaccination. These receptors were obtained from an adult in good health.

This clone turned up a few times. The V call is TRBV27, the J call TRBJ2-7; 14 nucleotides align to TRBD2. The CDR3 is 17 amino acids. V was pared by 4 bases and J by 1 base, with 6 bases of the junction left unmatched. Germline loops: CDR1 MNHEY, CDR2 SMNVEV (reference sequence). The CDR3 is CASSYGLAGGTSYEQYF. CDR3 coding DNA: TGTGCCAGCAGTTACGGACTAGCGGGAGGAACTTCCTACGAGCAGTACTTC.

This sequence joins TRBV6-4 and TRBJ2-3; no clear D. V was shortened by 3 bases and J by 0 bases, with 13 bases between the two germline ends. The CDR3 totals 16 residues. In germline, CDR1 is MRHNA, CDR2 SNTAGT. CDR3 coding DNA: TGTGCCAGCAGTGAATTCTTCGCCTTAAGCACAGATACGCAGTATTTT. The encoded protein is CASSEFFALSTDTQYF.